One sample yielded the 25 T cell receptor beta chains listed below, sequenced in a study of blood T cells in healthy people across ages. A second PCR, run for 7 to 11 cycles, used a sample-barcoded 5' primer plus a J-beta primer mix. TCRdb re-derived calls from the 5' RACE reads in MiXCR, one entry per CDR3 protein. The sample includes 710,000 or so distinct CDR3 sequences, 20% to 25% seen only once; the top ten take about 22%. The sample was blood. The receptors originated from a man aged 65 to 79 in good health.

The V call is TRBV5-1, the J call TRBJ1-4; D gene uncertain. CDR3 length: 14 residues. Germline-derived CDR1 and CDR2 are SGHRS and YFSETQ. Trimming took off 4 bases at V and 6 bases at J, with 13 bases between the two ends. CDR3 amino acids: CASSTPFGDEKLFF. CDR3 coding DNA: TGCGCCAGCAGCACCCCATTCGGGGATGAAAAACTGTTTTTT.

The chain recombines TRBV5-1 with TRBJ2-5, with 8 positions matching TRBD1. Germline V gene data show CDR1 as SGHRS and CDR2 as YFSETQ. CDR3 length: 15 amino acids. V lost 4 bases and J lost 3; bases outside the gene matches: 8. The CDR3 here is CASSTWTGSEETQYF. The CDR3 nucleotides read TGCGCCAGCAGCACCTGGACAGGGTCGGAAGAGACCCAGTACTTC. Full variable domain (remainder filled in from reference TRBV5-1 and TRBJ2-5): KAGVTQTPRYLIKTRGQQVTLSCSPISGHRSVSWYQQTPGQGLQFLFEYFSETQRNKGNFPGRFSGRQFSNSRSEMNVSTLELGDSALYLCASSTWTGSEETQYFGPGTRLLVL.

The chain has TRBV20-1 and TRBJ1-4, with TRBD1 matching over 7 bases. CDR1 DFQATT and CDR2 SNEGSKA come from the germline V gene (reference sequence). The CDR3 extends over 12 amino acids. The V segment lost 4 bases and the J segment 11 bases; nucleotides outside the gene matches: 7. The CDR3 DNA reads TGCAGTGCTACGGCAGGGGGGGGGAAACTGTTTTTT. Translation: CSATAGGGKLFF.

This rearrangement joins TRBV7-9 to TRBJ2-3; 8 nucleotides match TRBD1. V lost 7 bases, J lost 9 bases, and 12 bases stayed unmatched. CDR1 SEHNR and CDR2 FQNEAQ come from the germline V gene (reference sequence). CDR3 length: 14 amino acids. CDR3: CASTNTRGQDTQYF. The DNA of the CDR3 is TGTGCCAGCACCAATACGCGGGGACAGGACACGCAGTATTTT.

This chain uses TRBV7-2 with TRBJ1-5; 8 bases map to TRBD1. The CDR3 has 17 amino acids. CDR1 and CDR2 from the germline V gene are SGHTA and FQGNSA. V dropped 1 base and J dropped 5; count of bases not matched to a gene: 10. Written as DNA, the CDR3 is TGTGCCAGCAGCTTAGGACCGGCGGGACAGGCATATCAGCCCCAGCATTTT. Its translation: CASSLGPAGQAYQPQHF.

V gene TRBV20-1 combines with J gene TRBJ2-3, with no clear D. Trimming stripped 2 bases from V and 10 bases from J, with 13 bases between. This CDR3 has 12 residues. CDR1 is DFQATT, CDR2 SNEGSKA, per germline (reference sequence). The CDR3 loop is CSARSQVAPQYF. The CDR3 nucleotides are TGCAGTGCTAGATCCCAAGTAGCTCCGCAGTATTTT.

On this clonotype itself: Germline is not matched at one junction end, which may reflect a read error. V is TRBV24-1 and J is TRBJ2-7; TRBD1 or TRBD2 may be the D gene (5 bases each). The CDR3 loop spans 15 amino acids. Germline CDR1 is KGHDR and CDR2 is SFDVKD. The CDR3, as DNA: TGTGTCACCTCGAGGGTGGGGGTAGAAGCCTACGAGCAGTACTTC. Translating gives CVTSRVGVEAYEQYF.

This clonotype was counted only a few times. The chain has TRBV6-5 and TRBJ1-3; D remains ambiguous. This CDR3 contains 14 residues. Germline CDR1 and CDR2: MNHEY and SVGAGI. Trimming pared 4 bases from V and 0 bases from J, leaving 7 bases between. The CDR3 region is CASSWTLSGNTIYF. Written as DNA, the CDR3 is TGTGCCAGCAGTTGGACCCTCTCTGGAAACACCATATATTTT.

The chain joins TRBV6-5 to TRBJ1-2, with D unclear. Germline lookup yields CDR1 MNHEY and CDR2 SVGAGI. The CDR3 loop spans 11 amino acids. V was cut by 5 bases and J by 9 bases, with 10 bases left in between. The CDR3 sequence: CASSDGSRYTF. The CDR3 region has the DNA TGTGCCAGCAGTGACGGAAGCCGCTACACCTTC.

This clonotype has just a few counts. The J gene is TRBJ2-1, the V gene TRBV7-2; TRBD2 matches 7 bases. CDR1 is SGHTA, CDR2 FQGNSA, per germline. With 1 base clipped from V and 2 bases from J, the junction kept 5 bases outside the gene matches. The CDR3 consists of 16 residues. The CDR3 DNA sequence: TGTGCCAGCAGCTTAGTAGGGACTACGACCTACAATGAGCAGTTCTTC. Translation gives CASSLVGTTTYNEQFF.

V is TRBV18 and J is TRBJ2-3, with TRBD1 matching over 9 bases. The junction had 22 bases not matched to a gene; V was cut back by 2 bases and J by 7 bases. Germline CDR1 and CDR2: KGHSH and LQKENI. This CDR3 comprises 20 residues. Here the CDR3 reads CASSPGKRDRALYNAYTQYF. CDR3 DNA: TGTGCCAGCTCACCAGGGAAAAGGGACAGGGCCCTCTATAACGCATATACGCAGTATTTT.

The rearrangement uses TRBV10-3 and TRBJ1-1; TRBD1 is a possible D gene (5 bases). This CDR3 comprises 17 residues. Between the trimmed V and J ends, which lost 0 bases and 0 bases, there was a span of 14 bases. Germline-derived CDR1 and CDR2 are ENHRY and SYGVKD. CDR3 DNA: TGTGCCATCAGTGAGTCGGGGAGTACACAGGTGAACACTGAAGCTTTCTTT. This codes for CAISESGSTQVNTEAFF.

The sample holds a few counts of this clonotype. This chain connects TRBV27 to TRBJ2-1; TRBD2 matches at 7 bases. The CDR3 sequence is 20 residues long. Germline V CDR1 and CDR2: MNHEY, SMNVEV (reference sequence). V gave up 2 bases and J gave up 3 bases; unmatched junction bases: 19. CDR3 residues: CASSLPSTSPTGVSYNEQFF. CDR3 nucleotides: TGTGCCAGCAGTTTACCGTCGACTAGCCCAACGGGAGTTAGCTACAATGAGCAGTTCTTC.

The chain employs TRBV6-1 and TRBJ1-2; D not resolved. This CDR3 is 15 amino acids long. Germline V lookup: CDR1 MNHNS, CDR2 SASEGT. V was trimmed by 1 base and J by 8 bases, leaving 17 bases between them. CDR3 protein: CASSEVKVAEFGYTF. CDR3 in DNA: TGTGCCAGCAGTGAAGTGAAGGTGGCGGAGTTCGGCTACACCTTC.

This clonotype was found a few times. The chain couples TRBV27 to TRBJ1-1, with 7 bases that match TRBD1. The CDR3 sequence is 16 residues long. CDR1 is MNHEY, CDR2 SMNVEV, per germline (reference sequence). The V and J ends lost 5 bases and 1 base, in that order; junction bases with no gene match: 10. The CDR3 sequence is CASSTGQDFENTEAFF. DNA of the CDR3: TGTGCCAGCAGTACCGGACAGGACTTTGAGAACACTGAAGCTTTCTTT.

The chain has TRBV7-9 and TRBJ1-2, with unresolved D. There are 11 residues in the CDR3. Trimming removed 9 bases from V and 8 bases from J, with 13 bases in between. The germline gives CDR1 SEHNR, CDR2 FQNEAQ (reference sequence). For the CDR3, the DNA is TGTGCCAGTCGCAGCGGTGGAGGCTACACCTTC. Its protein is CASRSGGGYTF.

The chain couples TRBV29-1 to TRBJ1-2; D is undetermined. The CDR3 extends over 13 amino acids. V gave up 7 bases and J gave up 3 bases, with 15 bases separating them. Germline assignment: CDR1 SQVTM and CDR2 ANQGSEA. The DNA for the CDR3 is TGCAGCGCCTCGACGACTCCCCACTATGGCTACACCTTC. It is translated as CSASTTPHYGYTF.

This clonotype has just a few counts. The DNA for the CDR3 is TGTGCCAGCAGTCGCAGGACTAGCATACAAGAGACCCAGTACTTC. It translates to CASSRRTSIQETQYF. V is TRBV2 and J is TRBJ2-5; 8 bases line up with TRBD2. The germline CDR1 and CDR2 sequences are SNHLY and FYNNEI. CDR3 length: 15 residues. The junction had 7 bases not matched to a gene; V was cut back by 5 bases and J by 2 bases.

In this sample, this clonotype turned up a few times. The chain carries TRBV20-1 and TRBJ1-1; maybe TRBD1 (6 bases). Germline loops: CDR1 DFQATT, CDR2 SNEGSKA (reference sequence). The CDR3 consists of 16 residues. The V and J ends lost 0 bases and 0 bases respectively, with 14 bases between them. CDR3 bases: TGCAGTGCTAGAGAATGGGGGGCAGCCATGAACACTGAAGCTTTCTTT. This encodes CSAREWGAAMNTEAFF.

This clonotype has more than one count but fewer than ten. The chain uses TRBV19 and TRBJ1-1; weak D call: TRBD1 (6 bases). The CDR3 extends over 16 amino acids. The germline V and J ends were trimmed by 5 bases and 0 bases, with 16 bases remaining between them. Germline lookup yields CDR1 LNHDA and CDR2 SQIVND (reference sequence). CDR3: CASSPQGRNMNTEAFF. The CDR3 coding sequence is TGTGCCAGTAGTCCACAGGGCCGCAACATGAACACTGAAGCTTTCTTT. Drawing the rest from reference TRBV19 and TRBJ1-1, the complete variable domain is DGGITQSPKYLFRKEGQNVTLSCEQNLNHDAMYWYRQDPGQGLRLIYYSQIVNDFQKGDIAEGYSVSREKKESFPLTVTSAQKNPTAFYLCASSPQGRNMNTEAFFGQGTRLTVV.

This clonotype came up a few times. The rearrangement uses TRBV7-2 and TRBJ2-3; a possible D gene is TRBD2 (7 bases). Germline V gene data show CDR1 as SGHTA and CDR2 as FQGNSA. The CDR3 spans 17 residues. Deletions cut 6 bases from V and 3 bases from J, with 22 bases between. The CDR3 sequence is CASRRTGGRVETDTQYF. CDR3 bases: TGTGCCAGCAGACGAACGGGGGGCCGAGTAGAAACAGATACGCAGTATTTT.

J is TRBJ2-5 and V is TRBV7-6, with TRBD1 matching over 7 bases. Germline V gene data show CDR1 as SGHVS and CDR2 as FNYEAQ. Losses at the gene ends were 5 bases for V and 4 bases for J; bases not matched to a gene: 4. This CDR3 has 13 amino acids. The CDR3 region has the DNA TGTGCCAGCAGCGGAGACAGGGTAGAGACCCAGTACTTC. Encoded protein: CASSGDRVETQYF. Full variable domain (outside the CDR3, taken from reference TRBV7-6 and TRBJ2-5): GAGVSQSPRYKVTKRGQDVALRCDPISGHVSLYWYRQALGQGPEFLTYFNYEAQQDKSGLPNDRFSAERPEGSISTLTIQRTEQRDSAMYRCASSGDRVETQYFGPGTRLLVL.

The rearrangement joins TRBV5-1 to TRBJ2-5; TRBD2 might be the D (6 bases). Looked up from germline, CDR1 is SGHRS and CDR2 is YFSETQ. This CDR3 spans 16 amino acids. V shed 0 bases and J shed 2 bases, with 14 bases lying between them. The CDR3 here is CASSLGTSPLQETQYF. The CDR3 DNA sequence: TGCGCCAGCAGCTTGGGAACTAGCCCACTTCAAGAGACCCAGTACTTC.

This clonotype came up a few times. This sequence joins TRBV7-9 and TRBJ1-1; TRBD1 agrees at 8 bases. Germline CDR1 and CDR2: SEHNR and FQNEAQ (reference sequence). V was pared by 1 base and J by 2 bases, with 3 bases of the junction left unmatched. The length of the CDR3 is 15 residues. The CDR3 loop reads CASSLGQGFNTEAFF. Written as DNA, the CDR3 is TGTGCCAGCAGCTTAGGACAGGGGTTTAACACTGAAGCTTTCTTT.

This rearrangement joins TRBV20-1 to TRBJ2-5; 9 nucleotides match TRBD2. Matching the DNA end better, TRBJ2-1 makes the J call doubtful. This CDR3 has 14 amino acids. The germline V gene has CDR1 DFQATT and CDR2 SNEGSKA (reference sequence). CDR3 sequence: CSASPSGETNEQFF. The CDR3 DNA sequence: TGCAGTGCTAGCCCTAGCGGGGAAACCAATGAGCAGTTCTTC.